These 3 T cell receptor beta chains originate from one sample sequenced in a study of OX40 agonist ivuxolimab in advanced cancers. TCRdb keeps only in-frame clones here, not all; method: immunoSEQ multiplex PCR. The data hold about 24,000 clones, with approximately 88% observed a single time. Sample: CD4+ or CD8+ T cells sorted from blood, taken in a trial of the OX40 agonist ivuxolimab. All receptors derive from an adult with an advanced solid tumor such as melanoma, head and neck, liver or kidney cancer.

The chain recombines TRBV30 with TRBJ2-3; 8 bases agree with TRBD1. This CDR3 is built from 15 residues. Germline loops: CDR1 GTSNPN, CDR2 SVGIG (reference sequence). V was clipped by 0 bases and J by 4 bases; unmatched bases: 6. CDR3 coding DNA: TGTGCCTGGAGTGTACCAGGGGGCTTCGCAGATACGCAGTATTTT. Its translation is CAWSVPGGFADTQYF. Full variable domain (remainder filled in from reference TRBV30 and TRBJ2-3): SQTIHQWPATLVQPVGSPLSLECTVEGTSNPNLYWYRQAAGRGLQLLFYSVGIGQISSEVPQNLSASRPQDRQFILSSKKLLLSDSGFYLCAWSVPGGFADTQYFGPGTRLTVL.

The chain carries TRBV7-3 and TRBJ2-1; tentatively, D is TRBD2 (5 bases). Trimming removed 2 bases from V and 8 bases from J, with 10 bases in between. The CDR3 is 13 residues long. The germline CDR1 and CDR2 sequences are SGHTA and FQGTGA. CDR3 amino acids: CASSLGQRYEQFF. The CDR3 nucleotides read TGTGCCAGCAGCTTAGGGCAGCGGTATGAGCAGTTCTTC.

This clone is medium-sized (0.01 to 0.1%) within its sample. V and J are TRBV10-3 and TRBJ1-2; D is possibly TRBD1 (5 bases). Looked up from germline, CDR1 is ENHRY and CDR2 is SYGVKD. This CDR3 is 13 amino acids long. The V gene lost 3 bases and the J gene lost 6 bases, with 11 bases spanning the gap. The CDR3 protein is CAISEEQEDGYTF. The CDR3 nucleotides are TGTGCCATCAGTGAAGAACAGGAGGATGGCTACACCTTC.